This T cell receptor (beta chain) was profiled in a study of T cells after somatic rescue of genetic block. The CDR3 covers 19 residues. V lost 6 bases and J 0 bases, leaving 23 bases between the germline ends. The germline V gene has CDR1 ENHRY and CDR2 SYGVKD. Clones were sequenced by immunoSEQ multiplex PCR, and TCRdb holds only the in-frame ones, with some missing. The repertoire has more than 13,000 clones, 70% of them found once; the top ten carry 25% to 35%. Material: peripheral blood mononuclear cells (PBMCs). The chain couples TRBV10-3 to TRBJ2-2; D assignment may be TRBD1 or TRBD2 (10 bases each). The clonotype comes from a man aged 18-30 years. CDR3 DNA sequence: TGTGCCATCAGCCGGGACAGGGGAGCGGGGGGGTCGAACACCGGGGAGCTGTTTTTT. Its protein product is CAISRDRGAGGSNTGELFF.